The 20 T cell receptor beta chains given below trace back to one sample, sequenced in a study of cytomegalovirus exposure and HLA in healthy donors. Vbeta (60) and Jbeta (13) primers were used in the PCR. Clones were sequenced by immunoSEQ multiplex PCR, and TCRdb holds only the in-frame ones, with some missing. This repertoire shows approximately 160,000 clones, roughly 72% found once; its top ten account for around 1%. The sequenced sample was PBMCs. The receptors here all came from a woman aged 40-49 years in good health and CMV-seronegative.

The J gene is TRBJ2-1, the V gene TRBV25-1, with 12 bases matching TRBD2. The CDR3 loop spans 16 amino acids. The germline gives CDR1 MGHDK, CDR2 SYGVNS. V shed 6 bases, J shed 2 bases, and the junction held 5 bases outside the gene matches. The CDR3: CASSALAGGTYNEQFF. CDR3 DNA: TGTGCCAGCAGCGCACTAGCGGGAGGTACCTACAATGAGCAGTTCTTC.

This rearrangement joins TRBV6-6 to TRBJ2-7; possible D gene TRBD1, 6 bases. CDR1 is MNHNY, CDR2 SVGAGI, per germline (reference sequence). The CDR3 runs to 12 residues. V lost 11 bases to trimming and J lost 2 bases, with 13 bases between them. The CDR3 DNA reads as TGTGCCGCGAGACAGGACGCCTACGAGCAGTACTTC. Its protein product is CAARQDAYEQYF.

This clone occurred once. The J gene is TRBJ2-3, the V gene TRBV6-1; D is undetermined. CDR1 and CDR2 (germline): MNHNS, SASEGT. The CDR3 length is 18 residues. V was cut by 2 bases and J by 1 base, with 19 bases left in between. The CDR3 spells CASSERGLSNLGTDTQYF. CDR3 nucleotide sequence: TGTGCCAGCAGTGAAAGAGGTCTGTCAAACCTGGGCACAGATACGCAGTATTTT.

CDR3 region: CASPPLGGNTEAFF. CDR3 nucleotides: TGTGCCAGCCCCCCCCTGGGAGGGAACACTGAAGCTTTCTTT. The rearrangement joins TRBV28 to TRBJ1-1; unclear D gene. The germline V gene has CDR1 MDHEN and CDR2 SYDVKM. Trimming removed 8 bases from V and 1 base from J, with 14 bases in between. CDR3 size: 14 residues.

The chain joins TRBV18 to TRBJ1-1; no firm D call. Germline V gene sequence: CDR1 KGHSH, CDR2 LQKENI. CDR3 length: 14 amino acids. V dropped 5 bases and J dropped 1 base, with 11 bases sitting between them. CDR3 sequence reads: CASSAINSNTEAFF. CDR3 sequence (DNA): TGTGCCAGCTCAGCCATTAACTCGAACACTGAAGCTTTCTTT.

The genes are TRBV2 and TRBJ2-3; 8 nucleotides agree with TRBD2. This CDR3 has 16 amino acids. CDR1 is SNHLY and CDR2 is FYNNEI in the germline V gene. Trimming removed 6 bases from V and 1 base from J; junction bases left unmatched: 9. The CDR3 coding sequence is TGTGCCAGCAGAAAGGCTAGCGGGCTCGGCACAGATACGCAGTATTTT. This translates into CASRKASGLGTDTQYF.

The chain recombines TRBV28 with TRBJ2-5; perhaps TRBD1 as D (5 bases). Germline V lookup: CDR1 MDHEN, CDR2 SYDVKM. V lost 1 base and J lost 3, with 12 bases in between. The CDR3 has 15 amino acids. Written as DNA, the CDR3 is TGTGCCAGCAGTTTATCCCGAAGACAGAAAGAGACCCAGTACTTC. It codes for CASSLSRRQKETQYF.

The chain uses TRBV5-6 and TRBJ1-1, with 10 bases lining up with TRBD1. V dropped 2 bases and J dropped 10; count of bases not matched to a gene: 8. Germline V CDR1 and CDR2: SGHDT, YYEEEE. CDR3 length: 14 residues. CDR3: CASSFRDRGLVAFF. The CDR3, as DNA: TGTGCCAGCAGCTTCCGGGACAGGGGACTTGTAGCTTTCTTT.

The chain couples TRBV19 to TRBJ2-3, with 12 bases aligning to TRBD2. With 3 bases clipped from V and 2 bases from J, the junction kept 6 bases outside the gene matches. The CDR3 is made up of 17 amino acids. CDR1 and CDR2 (germline): LNHDA, SQIVND (reference sequence). CDR3 loop: CASSMEGLAGYTDTQYF. CDR3 bases: TGTGCCAGTAGTATGGAGGGACTAGCGGGTTACACAGATACGCAGTATTTT.

The chain uses TRBV19 and TRBJ1-5; TRBD1 matches 7 bases. The CDR3 totals 16 residues. Germline V gene sequence: CDR1 LNHDA, CDR2 SQIVND (reference sequence). The trim removed 5 bases at V and 4 bases at J, leaving 11 bases unmatched. CDR3 nucleotide sequence: TGTGCCAGTAGTTACCCTGGCGGGACAGCGAATCAGCCCCAGCATTTT. Protein: CASSYPGGTANQPQHF. Supplemented by reference TRBV19 and TRBJ1-5, the full variable domain reads DGGITQSPKYLFRKEGQNVTLSCEQNLNHDAMYWYRQDPGQGLRLIYYSQIVNDFQKGDIAEGYSVSREKKESFPLTVTSAQKNPTAFYLCASSYPGGTANQPQHFGDGTRLSIL.

This clone was seen more than once but under ten times. The rearrangement uses TRBV7-2 and TRBJ2-1; 7 nucleotides match TRBD1. This CDR3 is built from 15 residues. Germline V CDR1 and CDR2: SGHTA, FQGNSA. V shed 0 bases, J shed 4 bases, and the junction held 3 bases outside the gene matches. CDR3 in amino acids: CASSLAGTEYNEQFF. CDR3 bases: TGTGCCAGCAGCTTAGCCGGGACAGAGTACAATGAGCAGTTCTTC.

The J gene is TRBJ2-1, the V gene TRBV11-2, with D tentatively TRBD1 (6 bases). Trimming cost V 6 bases and J 4 bases, with 16 bases left between them. From germline, CDR1 is SGHAT and CDR2 FQNNGV. This CDR3 is 15 amino acids long. The CDR3 region has the DNA TGTGCCAGCAGTCCAGGGGCGGACAGTTACAATGAGCAGTTCTTC. This encodes CASSPGADSYNEQFF. Full variable domain (outside the CDR3, taken from reference TRBV11-2 and TRBJ2-1): EAGVAQSPRYKIIEKRQSVAFWCNPISGHATLYWYQQILGQGPKLLIQFQNNGVVDDSQLPKDRFSAERLKGVDSTLKIQPAKLEDSAVYLCASSPGADSYNEQFFGPGTRLTVL.

This clone was recorded a few times. The V and J genes are TRBV7-3 and TRBJ2-3; 12 bases align to TRBD2. CDR3 length: 16 amino acids. V was pared by 5 bases and J by 0 bases, with 3 bases of the junction left unmatched. CDR1 SGHTA and CDR2 FQGTGA come from the germline V gene. The CDR3 loop reads CASSPGTSGSTDTQYF. CDR3 bases: TGTGCCAGCAGCCCGGGGACTAGCGGGAGCACAGATACGCAGTATTTT. Variable domain in full (rest from reference TRBV7-3 and TRBJ2-3): GAGVSQTPSNKVTEKGKYVELRCDPISGHTALYWYRQSLGQGPEFLIYFQGTGAADDSGLPNDRFFAVRPEGSVSTLKIQRTERGDSAVYLCASSPGTSGSTDTQYFGPGTRLTVL.

The chain uses TRBV10-3 and TRBJ2-3; 8 nucleotides agree with TRBD2. The ends lost 3 bases at V and 1 base at J; junction bases unmatched: 9. The CDR3 is made up of 17 amino acids. The germline V gene encodes CDR1 ENHRY and CDR2 SYGVKD. Here the CDR3 DNA reads TGTGCCATCAGTGAAGGGAGCGGGAGCCAGGGCACAGATACGCAGTATTTT. Protein: CAISEGSGSQGTDTQYF.

This rearrangement joins TRBV19 to TRBJ1-1; possible D gene TRBD1, 6 bases. Germline CDR1 LNHDA, CDR2 SQIVND (reference sequence). The CDR3 has 13 amino acids. The V end was cut by 5 bases, the J end by 5 bases, with 12 bases between. CDR3 DNA sequence: TGTGCCAGTAGTTTCCAACAGGGTACTGAAGCTTTCTTT. Residues: CASSFQQGTEAFF.

The CDR3 nucleotides read TGTGCCAGCTCACCAATGGCGGGAGTTGAGAAGACCCAGTACTTC. Amino acid sequence: CASSPMAGVEKTQYF. This rearrangement joins TRBV18 to TRBJ2-5; TRBD2 matches at 7 bases. The ends lost 2 bases at V and 6 bases at J; junction bases unmatched: 9. The CDR3 extends over 15 amino acids. Per the germline V gene, CDR1 is KGHSH and CDR2 is LQKENI.

The chain uses TRBV11-1 and TRBJ2-1; 9 nucleotides line up with TRBD2. Per the germline V gene, CDR1 is SGHAT and CDR2 is FQDESV (reference sequence). This CDR3 is built from 16 residues. Trimming removed 2 bases from V and 3 bases from J; junction bases left unmatched: 5. The CDR3 DNA is TGTGCCAGCAGCTTATCAGCGGGAGGATACTACAATGAGCAGTTCTTC. Protein: CASSLSAGGYYNEQFF.

The genes are TRBV5-8 and TRBJ1-4; D ambiguous. The CDR3 has 14 amino acids. CDR1 SGHTS and CDR2 YDEGEE come from the germline V gene. V was shortened by 0 bases and J by 5 bases, with 8 bases between the two germline ends. The CDR3: CASSLGIANEKLFF. The CDR3 coding sequence is TGTGCCAGCAGCTTGGGTATAGCCAATGAAAAACTGTTTTTT. The whole variable domain, remainder taken from reference TRBV5-8 and TRBJ1-4, is EAGVTQSPTHLIKTRGQQATLRCSPISGHTSVYWYQQALGLGLQFLLWYDEGEERNRGNFPPRFSGRQFPNYSSELNVNALELEDSALYLCASSLGIANEKLFFGSGTQLSVL.

V is TRBV9 and J is TRBJ1-2; 10 bases map to TRBD1. Germline CDR1 reads SGDLS; CDR2 reads YYNGEE. CDR3 size: 15 residues. With 3 bases clipped from V and 4 bases from J, the junction kept 6 bases outside the gene matches. The CDR3 DNA sequence: TGTGCCAGCAGCGCCGACAGGGGGCCCGGCTATGGCTACACCTTC. Amino acids: CASSADRGPGYGYTF.

The gene calls are TRBV30 and TRBJ2-1; maybe TRBD1 (6 bases). The CDR3 contains 19 residues. From germline, CDR1 is GTSNPN and CDR2 SVGIG (reference sequence). The V end was cut by 4 bases, the J end by 1 base, with 26 bases between. CDR3 bases: TGTGCCTGGACCGTTTCCTACCTCTCTAGGGGGAAATCCTACAATGAGCAGTTCTTC. It specifies CAWTVSYLSRGKSYNEQFF. Supplemented by reference TRBV30 and TRBJ2-1, the full variable domain reads SQTIHQWPATLVQPVGSPLSLECTVEGTSNPNLYWYRQAAGRGLQLLFYSVGIGQISSEVPQNLSASRPQDRQFILSSKKLLLSDSGFYLCAWTVSYLSRGKSYNEQFFGPGTRLTVL.